These 3 T cell receptor beta chains were all obtained from the same sample, sequenced in a study of CXCR3-negative and CXCR3-positive naive CD8 T cells. Broader study findings: Naive CXCR3-positive cells had TRB CDR3s more hydrophobic than those of CXCR3-negative naive cells.

Libraries of TRB cDNA were made by 5' RACE and carried UMIs. Reprocessing the 5' RACE reads, TCRdb reports a single entry for every CDR3 protein and omits DNA. The table lists about 110,000 distinct CDR3 sequences. The antigens of these receptors remain unknown. Sequencing used naive CXCR3+ CD8+ T cells from blood. Specified subset: CD45RO-CCR7+CD27+CD95- naive CD8+ T cells expressing CXCR3 (TNR3+). The receptors stem from a human donor in good health. Some clones in this sample may be carry-over from other donors' samples.

This CDR3 reads CSAETDNSYEQYF. The chain links TRBV29-1 to TRBJ2-7. Germline CDR1 and CDR2: SQVTM and ANQGSEA. The CDR3 spans 13 residues.

The chain links TRBV7-9 to TRBJ2-1; the TCRdb D gene call, TRBD1, has no DNA to confirm it. CDR3 length: 16 residues. Germline V CDR1 and CDR2: SEHNR, FQNEAQ (reference sequence). The CDR3: CASSPLPIRTGNEQFF.

CDR3 sequence: CSASQGSYNEQFF. V is TRBV20-1 and J is TRBJ2-1; the TRBD1 assignment by TCRdb is unverifiable without DNA. Germline V gene lookup returns CDR1 DFQATT and CDR2 SNEGSKA (reference sequence). The CDR3 is 13 residues long.